The source of this T cell receptor beta chain is a study of glioma-infiltrating T cells after dendritic cell vaccination (dated by TCRdb to the mid-2010s). About the full investigation: A cohort of roughly 15 glioblastoma patients from Phase I and II dendritic cell vaccination trials was included, of whom 9 were newly diagnosed and 6 had recurrent disease. Between about 2003 and 2013, patients were given autologous tumor lysate-pulsed dendritic cell vaccination. The vaccine was prepared from monocyte-derived dendritic cells that were cultured for roughly 7 days with IL-4 and GM-CSF and then pulsed overnight with autologous tumor lysate. Three intradermal dendritic cell vaccine injections were administered to patients at biweekly intervals in the arm below the axilla. In glioblastoma patients vaccinated with dendritic cells, deep sequencing of TCR beta CDR3 regions served to measure the amount of tumor-infiltrating lymphocytes and to compare repertoires between tumor and blood. Survival after dendritic cell vaccination was correlated with TCR sequencing metrics, including TIL content and tumor-blood repertoire overlap. The research as a whole found: After dendritic cell vaccination, a higher estimated pretreatment TIL content predicted longer time to progression and overall survival. The cohort was small and heterogeneous, few patients had complete blood and tumor sets, and even fewer had initial-recurrent tumor pairs. TCR clonality showed no direct relationship with survival, which suggests that a diverse polyclonal response may be important. The response model built on TCR overlap across three groups was characterized as speculative, with prospective validation still needed.

TCRB CDR3 regions were amplified from 2 to 2.5 ug genomic DNA, or all available DNA if less, using the immunoSEQ assay. The multiplex PCR relied on 60 forward primers for TCR V beta segments and 13 reverse primers for J beta segments. Synthetic control templates were spiked into each sample at limiting dilution to estimate reads per starting template. Reads of 87 bp were generated by sequencing on the Illumina HiSeq System. The authors' analysis ran thus. PCR and sequencing errors were removed by a nearest neighbor algorithm that merged closely related sequences. TCR overlap was measured as the percentage of unique tumor TCR beta sequences also present in the same patient's peripheral blood. Not all clones reach the TCRdb copy of this immuneACCESS table, which keeps in-frame sequences only. Checked studies attribute under half of the gap to unresolved V genes and leave the rest unexplained. The V and J calls and clone size come from that table; D and trimming were worked out from the DNA. The sample includes tens of thousands of clones, with about 85% observed a single time. The ten largest clones add up to about 10% of the sample.

Of note for this clone: This clone's antigen is unknown. No much larger clone exists at a distance of one base, and base qualities are not known.

CDR1 and CDR2, per the germline V gene, are MNHEY and SVGAGI. V loses 7 bases, J loses 1 base, and the germline ends lie 13 bases apart. From the cysteine up to the phenylalanine, the CDR3 has a length of 14 residues. The sequence is cut down to CDR3 DNA, 42 bases in frame from base 1. Selection of patients required sufficient residual fresh-frozen tumor tissue and over two years of available survival data. None of the glioblastoma patients carried an isocitrate dehydrogenase mutation, although molecular status otherwise varied. PBMC were collected before vaccination, two weeks after the third vaccination, and at tumor progression if tumor progression occurred. The Qiagen DNeasy Blood extraction Kit was used to extract genomic DNA.

This TCR derives from a human donor with glioblastoma. The V and J segments used are TRBV6-5 and TRBJ1-1; no D gene is confidently identified. Sequences were derived from blood, sampled before dendritic cell vaccination. In nucleotides, the sequence is TGTGCCAGCACTCAGGCTGCGTCGAACACTGAAGCTTTCTTT. It specifies CASTQAASNTEAFF.